Described below is a single T cell receptor beta chain sequence and its context. V was cut by 2 bases and J by 0 bases, with 13 bases left in between. The germline V gene has CDR1 DFQATT and CDR2 SNEGSKA (reference sequence). The CDR3 runs 15 residues. TCR beta sequencing covered blood CD8+ and CD4+ T cells. Relapsing-remitting disease, either stable or active, was present in the treatment-naive patients who were the multiple sclerosis controls. Through negative isolation, CD4+ and CD8+ T cells were obtained, while TEMRA cells were enriched using FACS. The entry originates in a study of CD8 T cells in Susac syndrome. Reverse transcription of roughly 0.45 to 1 ug RNA was carried out with random hexamers. Amplification of TCR beta CDR3 across 54 Vbeta and 13 Jbeta was performed with immunoSEQ multiplex PCR. MiXCR, run by TCRdb on the immunoSEQ multiplex PCR reads, gives a single entry per CDR3 protein. The sample lists about 400,000 distinct CDR3 sequences; around 83% were seen once.

Sequencing was done on a sample of CD8+ T cells from PBMCs. This sequence was found in a human donor with multiple sclerosis. J is TRBJ1-2 and V is TRBV20-1; D is possibly TRBD1 (5 bases). DNA of the CDR3: TGCAGTGCTAGATCCCCGGACACCACTAACTATGGCTACACCTTC. Amino acid sequence: CSARSPDTTNYGYTF.